Listed below are T cell receptor beta chains from one sample, sequenced in a study of a mutant IDH1 vaccine in newly diagnosed glioma. Libraries were prepared by immunoSEQ multiplex PCR; TCRdb keeps only in-frame clonotypes and omits some of them. The repertoire has about 68,000 clones, approximately 79% of them found once; the top ten carry around 8.4%. The specimen comprised PBMCs, sampled from a glioma patient treated with radiotherapy, temozolomide or both. All receptors come from a man over 45 with glioma. Both conserved end residues are part of each CDR3. A D gene is named only where the DNA matches it firmly. Expanded clones are given a class, and other clones once, few, many or no size at all.

>TRBV2|-|-|TRBJ2-3
CASRSQGGSDTQYF
TGTGCCAGCAGGTCTCAGGGGGGGTCAGATACGCAGTATTTT
>TRBV18|-|-|TRBJ1-4
CASSPRVNEKLFF
TGTGCCAGCTCACCACGTGTCAATGAAAAACTGTTTTTT
>TRBV13|-|-|TRBJ2-3
CASSRGGVPTDTQYF
TGTGCCAGCAGCCGGGGCGGGGTACCAACAGATACGCAGTATTTT
>TRBV29-1|-|-|TRBJ2-7
CSGGTASYEQYF
TGCAGTGGGGGAACTGCGTCCTACGAGCAGTACTTC
>TRBV6-6|-|TRBD1|TRBJ1-1
CASTPPATGMSEAFF
TGTGCCAGCACCCCTCCCGCGACAGGGATGTCTGAAGCTTTCTTT
>TRBV6-1|-|TRBD1|TRBJ2-3
CASADRGSTDTQYF
TGTGCCAGCGCGGACAGGGGGTCGACAGATACGCAGTATTTT
>TRBV19|-|-|TRBJ1-1
CASRFSGGAEAFF
TGTGCCAGTCGCTTCTCGGGGGGTGCTGAAGCTTTCTTT
>TRBV5-8|-|-|TRBJ2-3
CASSFTDTQYF
TGTGCCAGCAGCTTTACGGATACGCAGTATTTT
>TRBV4-1|few|-|TRBJ2-5
CASSPGQQETQYF
TGCGCCAGCAGCCCGGGGCAGCAAGAGACCCAGTACTTC
>TRBV28|-|-|TRBJ2-7
CASERAGSVYEQYF
TGTGCCAGCGAGCGGGCGGGGTCCGTCTACGAGCAGTACTTC
>TRBV9|-|-|TRBJ1-3
CASSVELGAGNTIYF
TGTGCCAGCAGCGTAGAATTAGGAGCTGGAAACACCATATATTTT
>TRBV10-3|-|TRBD1|TRBJ1-5
CAISESRQGDQPQHF
TGTGCCATCAGTGAGTCGCGGCAGGGGGATCAGCCCCAGCATTTT
>TRBV2|-|-|TRBJ1-1
CASKLHENTEAFF
TGTGCCAGCAAACTTCACGAGAACACTGAAGCTTTCTTT
>TRBV6-5|-|-|TRBJ1-3
CASRPGSGNTIYF
TGTGCCAGCAGGCCGGGCTCTGGAAACACCATATATTTT
>TRBV7-9|-|-|TRBJ2-1
CASSLEQGNEQFF
TGTGCCAGCAGCTTAGAACAGGGTAATGAGCAGTTCTTC
>TRBV6-6|-|-|TRBJ2-7
CASSGSPGTYEQYF
TGTGCCAGCAGTGGGTCTCCGGGTACCTACGAGCAGTACTTC
>TRBV30|-|-|TRBJ1-1
CAWSVQGYTEAFF
TGTGCCTGGAGTGTACAGGGCTACACTGAAGCTTTCTTT
>TRBV4-2|-|-|TRBJ1-2
CASSQDWGGGEKFYTF
TGTGCCAGCAGCCAAGATTGGGGTGGGGGCGAAAAGTTCTACACCTTC
>TRBV27|-|TRBD2|TRBJ2-3
CAISGTSFDGDTQYF
TGTGCCATCTCCGGGACTAGCTTTGACGGAGATACGCAGTATTTT
>TRBV28|-|TRBD1|TRBJ1-5
CASGTGTNQPQHF
TGTGCCAGCGGGACAGGGACCAATCAGCCCCAGCATTTT
>TRBV7-7|-|-|TRBJ2-5
CASSSQGRETQYF
TGTGCTAGCAGCTCCCAGGGGAGAGAGACCCAGTACTTC
>TRBV5-6|-|-|TRBJ2-7
CASSNRDRYPYEQYF
TGTGCCAGCAGCAACCGGGACCGCTATCCCTACGAGCAGTACTTC
>TRBV2|-|-|TRBJ1-5
CASSDSRVNNQPQHF
TGTGCCAGCAGTGATAGCAGGGTCAACAATCAGCCCCAGCATTTT
>TRBV30|-|-|TRBJ1-2
CAWSVGGQGNYGYTF
TGTGCCTGGAGTGTCGGGGGGCAGGGTAACTATGGCTACACCTTC
>TRBV25-1|-|-|TRBJ1-5
CASSEGGLIGNQPQHF
TGTGCCAGCAGTGAAGGAGGGCTAATCGGCAATCAGCCCCAGCATTTT
>TRBV4-1|once|-|TRBJ1-4
CASSQVAGRGEKLFF
TGCGCCAGCAGCCAAGTGGCAGGGAGGGGTGAAAAACTGTTTTTT
>TRBV10-2|few|-|TRBJ2-7
CASSEAKKGPAYEQYF
TGCGCCAGCAGTGAGGCGAAAAAGGGGCCTGCCTACGAGCAGTACTTC
>TRBV13|-|-|TRBJ2-1
CASRRTGSSYNEQFF
TGTGCCAGCAGACGTACAGGGAGCTCCTACAATGAGCAGTTCTTC
>TRBV7-8|few|-|TRBJ1-1
CASSLVALGHRDTEAFF
TGTGCCAGCAGCTTAGTAGCCTTGGGACACCGAGACACTGAAGCTTTCTTT
>TRBV6-5|-|-|TRBJ1-2
CASSNSDGRSGYTF
TGTGCCAGCAGTAACTCGGACGGCCGCTCCGGCTACACCTTC
>TRBV28|-|-|TRBJ2-1
CASSLLVRGDEQFF
TGTGCCAGCAGTCTCCTAGTGCGGGGAGATGAGCAGTTCTTC
>TRBV11-2|-|-|TRBJ2-3
CASSLVQGITDTQYF
TGTGCCAGCAGCTTAGTTCAGGGGATCACAGATACGCAGTATTTT
>TRBV18|-|TRBD1|TRBJ1-5
CASSPTGGGASNQPQHF
TGTGCCAGCTCGCCTACAGGGGGCGGCGCAAGCAATCAGCCCCAGCATTTT
>TRBV21-1|-|-|TRBJ1-1
CASSKAKDLNTEAFF
TGTGCCAGCAGCAAAGCTAAGGATTTGAACACTGAAGCTTTCTTT
>TRBV5-6|once|-|TRBJ2-1
CASSLGFLGNEQFF
TGTGCCAGCAGCCTGGGATTCCTGGGCAATGAGCAGTTCTTC
>TRBV5-1|-|-|TRBJ1-6
CASSLETGSPLHF
TGCGCCAGCAGCTTAGAAACAGGGTCACCCCTCCACTTT
>TRBV5-6|-|TRBD2|TRBJ2-5
CASSLPTSGGEETQYF
TGTGCCAGCAGCTTACCGACTAGCGGGGGGGAAGAGACCCAGTACTTC
>TRBV10-3|-|-|TRBJ1-1
CAISESMNTEAFF
TGTGCCATCAGTGAGTCGATGAACACTGAAGCTTTCTTT
>TRBV6-5|once|-|TRBJ2-1
CASSTRQEAQFF
TGTGCCAGCAGTACCCGACAGGAGGCGCAGTTCTTC
>TRBV7-9|-|-|TRBJ1-2
CASSLDHRARGYTF
TGTGCCAGCAGCTTAGATCACAGGGCGAGGGGCTACACCTTC
>TRBV2|-|TRBD1|TRBJ1-2
CASALIWTGNGYTF
TGTGCCAGCGCCCTGATTTGGACAGGGAATGGCTACACCTTC
>TRBV4-1|-|-|TRBJ2-7
CASSQVGPYEQYF
TGCGCCAGCAGCCAAGTAGGCCCCTACGAGCAGTACTTC
>TRBV18|-|-|TRBJ2-2
CASSPQDLGAASGQLFF
TGTGCCAGCTCACCCCAGGACCTCGGGGCCGCTTCCGGGCAGCTGTTTTTT
>TRBV2|-|-|TRBJ1-5
CASSEGQFNSNQPQHF
TGTGCCAGCAGTGAAGGACAGTTTAATAGCAATCAGCCCCAGCATTTT
>TRBV28|few|-|TRBJ1-2
CASADIGNYGYTF
TGTGCCAGCGCAGACATAGGTAACTATGGCTACACCTTC
>TRBV5-1|-|-|TRBJ1-2
CASSRSDTDGYTF
TGCGCCAGCAGCCGATCTGACACGGATGGCTACACCTTC
>TRBV2|-|TRBD2|TRBJ2-2
CASTLTSGGANTGELFF
TGTGCCAGCACCCTAACTAGCGGGGGGGCCAACACCGGGGAGCTGTTTTTT
>TRBV6-1|-|-|TRBJ2-6
CASSGDFSGANVLTF
TGTGCCAGCAGTGGGGACTTTTCTGGGGCCAACGTCCTGACTTTC
>TRBV20-1|few|-|TRBJ1-2
CSARDSLSYTF
TGCAGTGCTAGAGACAGTCTTAGCTACACCTTC
>TRBV7-2|-|-|TRBJ2-3
CASSFQQGRSDTQYF
TGTGCCAGCAGCTTTCAGCAGGGTCGCTCAGATACGCAGTATTTT
>TRBV4-2|once|-|TRBJ1-1
CASSQDEVFRVRTEAFF
TGTGCCAGCAGCCAAGATGAGGTCTTTAGGGTCCGCACTGAAGCTTTCTTT
>TRBV30|-|-|TRBJ2-1
CAWSSQTYNEQFF
TGTGCCTGGAGTTCGCAGACCTACAATGAGCAGTTCTTC
>TRBV6-6|-|TRBD1|TRBJ2-1
CASRPDRGQHEQFF
TGTGCCAGCAGACCCGACAGGGGGCAACATGAGCAGTTCTTC
>TRBV7-2|-|TRBD1|TRBJ2-6
CASSSGGSGANVLTF
TGTGCCAGCAGCTCAGGGGGCTCTGGGGCCAACGTCCTGACTTTC